Each of the 19 T cell receptor beta chains below was sequenced from the same sample in a study of cytomegalovirus exposure and HLA in healthy donors. Sequencing was performed with immunoSEQ multiplex PCR; in TCRdb, only in-frame clones are kept and a portion is missing. Of around 250,000 clones in the sample, almost 90% were seen once. Sequenced sample: PBMCs. The origin of the receptors is a woman younger than 35 in good health and CMV-seronegative.

The chain is built from TRBV19 and TRBJ1-5, with 8 bases that match TRBD1. With V trimmed by 8 bases and J by 8 bases, 8 bases remained unmatched. CDR1 is LNHDA, CDR2 SQIVND, per germline (reference sequence). The CDR3 loop spans 13 amino acids. DNA of the CDR3: TGTGCCAGTGCCAGGGGGCGATTGGAGCCCCAGCATTTT. Translating gives CASARGRLEPQHF.

The chain links TRBV6-5 to TRBJ1-2; D possibly corresponds to TRBD1 (6 bases). The germline CDR1 and CDR2 sequences are MNHEY and SVGAGI. This CDR3 is built from 15 residues. Trimming took off 2 bases at V and 4 bases at J, with 14 bases between the two ends. Here the CDR3 reads CASSYPEGGVYGYTF. The CDR3 bases are TGTGCCAGCAGTTACCCGGAAGGGGGAGTCTATGGCTACACCTTC.

The chain couples TRBV28 to TRBJ1-4; D is undetermined. Germline V gene sequence: CDR1 MDHEN, CDR2 SYDVKM. The V end lost 3 bases, the J end lost 5 bases, and 13 bases lay between the germline ends. The CDR3 has 15 residues. CDR3 in DNA: TGTGCCAGCAGTTTCGTGACCCCAGGAAATGAAAAACTGTTTTTT. Translated: CASSFVTPGNEKLFF.

V usage is TRBV9 and J usage is TRBJ1-2; D possibly corresponds to TRBD1 (6 bases). Germline CDR1 is SGDLS and CDR2 is YYNGEE. The V gene lost 0 bases and the J gene lost 7 bases, with 13 bases spanning the gap. This CDR3 comprises 14 residues. CDR3 sequence reads: CASSVGTVPIGYTF. CDR3 nucleotide sequence: TGTGCCAGCAGCGTAGGGACAGTTCCTATTGGCTACACCTTC. The full variable domain, with the rest looked up from reference TRBV9 and TRBJ1-2, is DSGVTQTPKHLITATGQRVTLRCSPRSGDLSVYWYQQSLDQGLQFLIQYYNGEERAKGNILERFSAQQFPDLHSELNLSSLELGDSALYFCASSVGTVPIGYTFGSGTRLTVV.

This clone has just a few counts. The CDR3 sequence is CASSGTGNGYTF. As DNA, the CDR3 is TGTGCCAGCAGCGGGACAGGGAACGGCTACACCTTC. This chain uses TRBV6-1 with TRBJ1-2; 9 bases are a match to TRBD1. Germline V gene data show CDR1 as MNHNS and CDR2 as SASEGT. The CDR3 has 12 residues. Germline trimming cut 6 bases from V and 8 bases from J; bases unmatched to any gene: 4.

V and J are TRBV7-9 and TRBJ2-5; D is ambiguous. Germline assignment: CDR1 SEHNR and CDR2 FQNEAQ (reference sequence). Trimming left V 7 bases short and J 5 bases short, with 5 bases between. CDR3 length: 10 residues. The CDR3 spells CASMGETQYF. The CDR3 region has the DNA TGTGCCAGCATGGGCGAGACCCAGTACTTC.

V is TRBV10-3 and J is TRBJ1-5; the D gene is possibly TRBD1 (6 bases). CDR1 ENHRY and CDR2 SYGVKD come from the germline V gene. The CDR3 spans 13 residues. The V and J ends lost 8 bases and 6 bases respectively, with 14 bases between them. For the CDR3, the DNA is TGTGCCATCGGTAGGGACAAGGGTCAGCCCCAGCATTTT. Its protein product is CAIGRDKGQPQHF.

This chain uses TRBV6-5 with TRBJ1-3, with D unresolved. Per germline, CDR1 MNHEY and CDR2 SVGAGI. The germline V and J ends were trimmed by 0 bases and 3 bases, with 9 bases remaining between them. This CDR3 is 15 amino acids long. CDR3 DNA: TGTGCCAGCAGTTACTCGGCCGGGGATGGAAACACCATATATTTT. It is translated as CASSYSAGDGNTIYF.

Comments on this clone: This same CDR3 is encoded by further DNA sequences in the sample. The gene calls are TRBV19 and TRBJ2-2; 7 nucleotides align to TRBD1. CDR1 and CDR2 (germline): LNHDA, SQIVND (reference sequence). J was trimmed by 0 bases and V by 3 bases; bases with no gene match: 1. The CDR3 covers 15 residues. For the CDR3, the DNA is TGTGCCAGTAGTATCCAGGGGGCGAACACCGGGGAGCTGTTTTTT. This translates into CASSIQGANTGELFF. The whole variable domain, filled in from reference TRBV19 and TRBJ2-2, reads DGGITQSPKYLFRKEGQNVTLSCEQNLNHDAMYWYRQDPGQGLRLIYYSQIVNDFQKGDIAEGYSVSREKKESFPLTVTSAQKNPTAFYLCASSIQGANTGELFFGEGSRLTVL.

This clone was found once. The rearrangement joins TRBV7-9 to TRBJ2-7, with D possibly TRBD1 on 5 matching bases. Looked up from germline, CDR1 is SEHNR and CDR2 is FQNEAQ (reference sequence). Trimming took off 1 base at V and 3 bases at J, with 13 bases between the two ends. There are 15 residues in the CDR3. CDR3 in amino acids: CASSLVTGSHYEQYF. The CDR3 region has the DNA TGTGCCAGCAGCTTAGTCACAGGAAGTCACTACGAGCAGTACTTC.

The CDR3 DNA sequence: TGTGCCAGCAGTGACCAGGACATCCTGGAGCAGTACTTC. Translated, it gives CASSDQDILEQYF. The chain carries TRBV6-1 and TRBJ2-7; a weak D match, TRBD1 (5 bases). The germline V and J ends were trimmed by 3 bases and 7 bases, with 13 bases remaining between them. Germline V gene lookup returns CDR1 MNHNS and CDR2 SASEGT. This CDR3 has 13 amino acids.

The rearrangement links TRBV28 to TRBJ2-3, with 11 bases fitting TRBD2. The CDR3 has 15 amino acids. Germline trimming cut 7 bases from V and 5 bases from J; bases unmatched to any gene: 8. Germline assignment: CDR1 MDHEN and CDR2 SYDVKM. Here the CDR3 DNA reads TGTGCCAGCAACCCTAGCGGGGGGTTTATAGATACGCAGTATTTT. As protein: CASNPSGGFIDTQYF.

The chain joins TRBV19 to TRBJ2-2, with TRBD2 as a possible D gene (5 bases). The CDR3 is 13 residues long. Trimming removed 5 bases from V and 7 bases from J, with 11 bases in between. Germline CDR1 LNHDA, CDR2 SQIVND (reference sequence). CDR3 region: CASSSGGGGELFF. The CDR3 region has the DNA TGTGCCAGTAGTTCCGGAGGTGGCGGGGAGCTGTTTTTT.

V gene TRBV29-1 combines with J gene TRBJ2-2, with 7 bases lining up with TRBD2. Trimming cost V 8 bases and J 10 bases; bases outside gene matches: 10. Germline assignment: CDR1 SQVTM and CDR2 ANQGSEA. The CDR3 contains 12 residues. In DNA, the CDR3 is TGCAGCCCTTCAGTGGGGGGGGTGGAGCTGTTTTTT. Translated: CSPSVGGVELFF.

The chain joins TRBV28 to TRBJ2-1, with a tentative D call TRBD2 (6 bases). V shed 6 bases and J shed 7 bases, with 10 bases lying between them. The CDR3 extends over 12 amino acids. Germline V gene data show CDR1 as MDHEN and CDR2 as SYDVKM. The CDR3 region has the DNA TGTGCCAGCAGGGAGGGGCCTAATGAGCAGTTCTTC. This sequence encodes CASREGPNEQFF.

This chain connects TRBV7-9 to TRBJ1-2; D ambiguous. This CDR3 spans 13 amino acids. Trimming stripped 1 base from V and 4 bases from J, with 7 bases between. In germline, CDR1 is SEHNR, CDR2 FQNEAQ (reference sequence). The CDR3: CASSLDTLYGYTF. The CDR3 nucleotides are TGTGCCAGCAGCTTAGACACCCTCTATGGCTACACCTTC.

The chain combines TRBV7-8 with TRBJ1-1; 7 nucleotides line up with TRBD1. There are 16 residues in the CDR3. Germline V gives CDR1 SGHVS, CDR2 FQNEAQ. With V trimmed by 5 bases and J by 0 bases, 9 bases remained unmatched. CDR3 nucleotide sequence: TGTGCCAGCAGCCAGGGGACAGCATATGTGAACACTGAAGCTTTCTTT. Its protein is CASSQGTAYVNTEAFF.

The rearrangement uses TRBV29-1 and TRBJ2-3, with D maybe TRBD1 (5 bases). In germline, CDR1 is SQVTM, CDR2 ANQGSEA. The length of the CDR3 is 13 residues. V was shortened by 4 bases and J by 5 bases, with 13 bases between the two germline ends. The CDR3 loop reads CSVAARAEDTQYF. CDR3 nucleotide sequence: TGCAGCGTTGCCGCCAGGGCGGAAGATACGCAGTATTTT.

The CDR3 DNA is TGTGCCAGCAGCTACAAAAGCGGGGTCCCCTACAATGAGCAGTTCTTC. The encoded protein is CASSYKSGVPYNEQFF. V is TRBV5-6 and J is TRBJ2-1; 7 bases align to TRBD2. After removal of 3 bases from V and 2 bases from J, the junction contained 8 bases not matched to a gene. This CDR3 spans 16 amino acids. CDR1 is SGHDT, CDR2 YYEEEE, per germline.